This TCR beta chain was retrieved from a study of the immune and genomic landscape of osteosarcoma. In the study overall: Poor-risk disease predominated: approximately 73% unfavorable response, over 60% deceased. Around 80% presented with localized disease at diagnosis.

Study results and caveats: Reference clonality came from outside normal skin and healthy blood, not matched tissue. Productive clonality stayed low overall, though C3 exceeded C1.

Data came from immunoSEQ multiplex PCR; TCRdb stores just in-frame clones and leaves some out. The sample comprises about 10,000 clones, around 71% of which are singletons, and roughly 18% rests with the top ten. With respect to this clone: Its specificity is unknown.

The post-treatment osteosarcoma tumors were primary, local recurrence or metastasis specimens from poor-prognosis patients. V dropped 1 base and J dropped 7 bases, with 17 bases sitting between them. The CDR3 runs to 16 residues. Germline assignment: CDR1 SGHTA and CDR2 FQGNSA. Sample: osteosarcoma tumor tissue from the lung. The genes are TRBV7-2 and TRBJ2-1; D assignment may be TRBD1 or TRBD2 (5 bases each). This clonotype originated in a human donor with osteosarcoma. The CDR3 coding sequence is TGTGCCAGCAGCTTAGACCGAGGGGCCCCTCGGAATGAGCAGTTCTTC. Translating gives CASSLDRGAPRNEQFF.